This TCR beta chain comes out of a study of response to subunit inactivated influenza vaccine. TCRdb ran MiXCR on the RT-PCR reads and lists one entry per CDR3 protein. The sample has approximately 700,000 distinct CDR3 sequences, 11% to 15% seen once. Per germline, CDR1 SEHNR and CDR2 FQNEAQ (reference sequence). CDR3 size: 14 residues. Trimming shortened V by 7 bases and J by 5 bases, and 17 bases separated the two germline ends. The sample holds a few counts of this clonotype. The antigen remains unidentified. General observations from the study: Authors suggested that a seasonal influenza vaccination recruits few new T cells each time.

This TCR was recovered from a man aged 45-65 years who received an inactivated influenza vaccine. The chain links TRBV7-9 to TRBJ2-5; D assignment may be TRBD1 or TRBD2 (5 bases each). The material sequenced was PBMCs from blood, taken 14 to 15 days before vaccination. The CDR3 DNA reads as TGTGCCAGCAAGGACTCGGGCAGGGCTGAGACCCAGTACTTC. It yields the protein CASKDSGRAETQYF.